These T cell receptor beta chains were read from a single sample in a study of CD8 T cells in ankylosing spondylitis. TCRdb re-called the 5' RACE reads with MiXCR, one entry per CDR3 protein. Among approximately 140,000 distinct CDR3 sequences listed, approximately 17% were seen once. The sequencing sample was made of blood, either unsorted or a sorted T cell fraction (not recorded which). These receptors were obtained from a male donor with ankylosing spondylitis. The CDR3 runs from the conserved cysteine through the conserved F or W.

TRBV28	TRBJ2-3	CASSPRQEASDTQYF
TRBV18	TRBJ2-5	CASSPPGWETQYF
TRBV3-1	TRBJ2-3	CASSQEARAGLSTDTQYF
TRBV12-3/TRBV12-4	TRBJ2-2	CASSLGGKNTGELFF
TRBV27	TRBJ2-2	CASNPTSGSPGELFF
TRBV28	TRBJ2-3	CASSLGTEADTQYF
TRBV27	TRBJ2-7	CASSLSGSHYEQYF
TRBV20-1	TRBJ2-7	CSATSGTTYEQYF
TRBV27	TRBJ2-2	CASSFSQGPGELFF
TRBV27	TRBJ2-1	CASSLGGGLEQFF
TRBV7-8	TRBJ2-7	CACSSNRGPSYEQYF
TRBV12-3/TRBV12-4	TRBJ2-7	CASRKGLAAYEQYF
TRBV20-1	TRBJ2-7	CSARTESSYEQYF
TRBV7-2	TRBJ2-2	CASSLWAVAGELFF
TRBV27	TRBJ2-7	CASSHSGTAQGGTYEQYF
TRBV29-1	TRBJ2-3	CSVDPKRTSGRPTDTQYF
TRBV9	TRBJ2-2	CASSVTGTSGTGELFF
TRBV27	TRBJ1-2	CASSPTPGGNYGYTF
TRBV7-6	TRBJ2-7	CASSLAAGETYEQYF
TRBV27	TRBJ2-3	CASSLWPSGTDTQYF
TRBV10-3	TRBJ1-1	CAISDPPNTEAFF
TRBV28	TRBJ2-7	CASSLEGRGYEQYF
TRBV6-1	TRBJ2-2	CASRAANTGELFF
TRBV6-4	TRBJ1-1	CASSGDAGTEAFF
TRBV27	TRBJ2-4	CASRLGGQRTKNIQYF
TRBV21-1	TRBJ2-1	CASGFKEGTTGTSGRDEQFF
TRBV5-1	TRBJ2-7	CASSLGDRRTYEQYF
TRBV14	TRBJ2-7	CASSRVGAGVHEQYF
TRBV29-1	TRBJ2-7	CSVGTGSSYEQYF
TRBV24-1	TRBJ1-1	CATSDHRGTEAFF
TRBV3-1	TRBJ2-1	CASSLESYAGQTYNEQFF
TRBV6-2/TRBV6-3	TRBJ2-2	CASLGDFRYGSGELFF
TRBV7-2	TRBJ2-3	CASSLPSQTDTQYF
TRBV28	TRBJ2-7	CASSLRDRGSYEQYF
TRBV20-1	TRBJ1-5	CSASPGNQPQHF
TRBV20-1	TRBJ2-7	CSARAGGNPTYEQYF